This T cell receptor (beta chain) was found in a study of PD-L1 blockade in urothelial cancer. Study-level information: Blood was evaluated 3 weeks (second dose) and 6 weeks after therapy began. Median blood clonality was around 0.074, with 82,636 unique TCRs.

Time point given: pretreatment peripheral blood. The diagnosis in patients was locally advanced or metastatic urothelial carcinoma. Assay: immunoSEQ multiplex PCR; the TCRdb copy retains only in-frame clones and omits some. In the table there are approximately 94,000 clones, around 86% of which are singletons. Here the sequenced sample was PBMCs, taken around atezolizumab (anti-PD-L1) treatment. The TCR was taken from a man in his 60s with urothelial cancer.

CDR3 amino acids: CASGLWGGVTDTQYF. The CDR3 nucleotides are TGTGCTAGTGGTTTGTGGGGCGGGGTCACAGATACGCAGTATTTT. This chain joins TRBV12-5 and TRBJ2-3, with a possible D match to TRBD2 (6 bases). Germline V lookup: CDR1 LGHNT, CDR2 FRNRAP. The CDR3 extends over 15 amino acids. V was shortened by 2 bases and J by 2 bases, with 11 bases between the two germline ends.